Below are 13 T cell receptor beta chains sequenced from a single sample in a study of metastatic and nonmetastatic thyroid tumors. With MiXCR, TCRdb called clones anew from the PCR reads. The sample lists more than 70,000 clones, 8% to 9.5% occurring once. Each patient came to thyroid surgery without any prior treatment (of any kind). The source material was blood. The receptors come from a female donor with papillary thyroid cancer or a benign thyroid nodule (not recorded which). Some clones in this sample may be carry-over from other donors' samples.

This clone was observed at least ten times. V is TRBV15 and J is TRBJ2-2, with 9 bases identical to TRBD2. Germline V gene lookup returns CDR1 LNHNV and CDR2 YYDKDF (reference sequence). This CDR3 region has 18 residues. With 1 base clipped from V and 0 bases from J, the junction kept 6 bases outside the gene matches. The CDR3 DNA follows: TGTGCCACCAGCAGAGTGTTGAGCGGGGGGTCGAACACCGGGGAGCTGTTTTTT. Residues: CATSRVLSGGSNTGELFF.

This clone was picked up many times. The CDR3 sequence: CSAPRTGRQAFF. CDR3 sequence (DNA): TGCAGTGCACCTAGGACAGGGCGCCAAGCTTTCTTT. V is TRBV20-1 and J is TRBJ1-1; 8 bases match TRBD1. Germline V lookup: CDR1 DFQATT, CDR2 SNEGSKA (reference sequence). CDR3 size: 12 residues. Losses at the gene ends were 6 bases for V and 9 bases for J; bases not matched to a gene: 9.

The sample holds many counts of this clone. The chain joins TRBV28 to TRBJ1-1; 9 nucleotides match TRBD1. The V gene end was trimmed by 2 bases and the J gene end by 10 bases; junction bases not matched to a gene: 2. This CDR3 is built from 12 residues. The germline gives CDR1 MDHEN, CDR2 SYDVKM. The CDR3 sequence: CASSLRQGGAFF. The CDR3 nucleotides read TGTGCCAGCAGTTTACGACAGGGGGGAGCTTTCTTT.

This clone occurred a few times. The V gene is TRBV11-1, the J gene TRBJ1-1; the D gene is possibly TRBD1 (6 bases). V was trimmed by 1 base and J by 5 bases, leaving 17 bases between them. The CDR3 is 16 residues long. CDR1 is SGHAT and CDR2 is FQDESV in the germline V gene (reference sequence). CDR3 sequence reads: CASSLVGRGQGTEAFF. Written as DNA, the CDR3 is TGTGCCAGCAGCTTAGTAGGTCGAGGTCAGGGGACTGAAGCTTTCTTT.

Ten or more counts support this clone. This chain uses TRBV12-3 or TRBV12-4 with TRBJ1-2; the match to TRBD1 covers 8 bases. This CDR3 comprises 14 residues. V was clipped by 5 bases and J by 4 bases; unmatched bases: 6. DNA of the CDR3: TGTGCCAGCAGTCCGGACAGGGACCTCTATGGCTACACCTTC. Translating it yields CASSPDRDLYGYTF.

With respect to this clone: Being one base from a much bigger clone, this may be a read error. V is TRBV28 and J is TRBJ1-1; 7 bases are a match to TRBD1. Germline V gene sequence: CDR1 MDHEN, CDR2 SYDVKM. CDR3 size: 15 residues. V was clipped by 11 bases and J by 4 bases; unmatched bases: 16. The CDR3 nucleotides read TGTGCCGCCCTAGGGGGCAGCCTAGGGTGCACTGAAGCTTTCTTT. Its translation: CAALGGSLGCTEAFF.

This clone came up a few times. V gene TRBV6-1 combines with J gene TRBJ2-7, with 7 bases lining up with TRBD2. Germline loops: CDR1 MNHNS, CDR2 SASEGT. V was clipped by 4 bases and J by 6 bases; unmatched bases: 9. The CDR3 has 14 residues. The CDR3 protein is CASSGVLGEGEQYF. The DNA of the CDR3 is TGTGCCAGCAGTGGTGTCCTAGGGGAGGGCGAGCAGTACTTC.

This clone was seen a handful of times. One end of the junction varies from germline; a read error may be responsible. The chain couples TRBV9 to TRBJ1-4; D uncertain. From germline, CDR1 is SGDLS and CDR2 YYNGEE. This CDR3 comprises 15 residues. The DNA for the CDR3 is TGTACCAGCAGCGTAGGAGGGTTCACTAATGAAAAACTGTTTTTT. Translated, it gives CTSSVGGFTNEKLFF.

This clone appeared many times. This rearrangement joins TRBV12-3 or TRBV12-4 to TRBJ2-1, with a possible D match to TRBD2 (5 bases). This CDR3 has 18 amino acids. V shed 1 base and J shed 4 bases, with 20 bases lying between them. The CDR3 DNA reads as TGTGCCAGCAGTTTAGGCACCAGCGGCAGACGTTCTTACAATGAGCAGTTCTTC. Amino acid sequence: CASSLGTSGRRSYNEQFF.

This clone was seen at least ten times. The chain uses TRBV5-4 and TRBJ1-5; no reliable D call. The CDR3 runs to 13 residues. Trimming left V 4 bases short and J 4 bases short, with 9 bases between. CDR1 and CDR2 from the germline V gene are SGHNT and YYREEE (reference sequence). The DNA for the CDR3 is TGTGCCAGCAGCCCGGACGGAAATCAGCCCCAGCATTTT. As protein: CASSPDGNQPQHF.

This clone has a count of ten or more. V usage is TRBV25-1 and J usage is TRBJ1-1, with D uncertain. V lost 2 bases and J 5 bases, leaving 9 bases between the germline ends. Germline lookup yields CDR1 MGHDK and CDR2 SYGVNS. The CDR3 loop spans 13 amino acids. The CDR3 sequence is CASSELRDTEAFF. DNA for the CDR3: TGTGCCAGCAGTGAACTACGGGATACTGAAGCTTTCTTT.

The table lists this clone with many counts. The rearrangement uses TRBV10-3 and TRBJ2-5, with 9 bases lining up with TRBD1. This CDR3 contains 13 residues. The V gene end was trimmed by 7 bases and the J gene end by 4 bases; junction bases not matched to a gene: 4. CDR1 and CDR2 from the germline V gene are ENHRY and SYGVKD. The CDR3 loop reads CAINRQGGETQYF. As DNA, the CDR3 is TGTGCCATCAACCGACAGGGGGGAGAGACCCAGTACTTC.

This clone came up many times. The same CDR3 also results from other DNA sequences found in this sample. The rearrangement links TRBV7-2 to TRBJ1-2; 7 bases align to TRBD1. CDR3 length: 14 residues. J was trimmed by 3 bases and V by 5 bases; bases with no gene match: 6. Germline CDR1 is SGHTA and CDR2 is FQGNSA. CDR3 nucleotides: TGTGCCAGCAGCCTCCAGGGGGGAGACTATGGCTACACCTTC. Its protein product is CASSLQGGDYGYTF.